Below, one T cell receptor beta chain is given with its context. Individual cDNA molecules received unique molecular identifiers in the library. MiXCR, applied by TCRdb to the RACE reads, yields one record per CDR3 protein. The sample lists tens of thousands of distinct CDR3 sequences; about a tenth were seen once. The data were taken from a study of human T cells and chemical hapten exposure. Time point noted: patch test 1, 2 weeks after DPC sensitization. Indicated treatment: therapeutic diphenylcyclopropenone sensitization with weekly scalp DPC. J gave up 7 bases and V 0 bases, and 1 base lay outside the gene matches. Germline V gene sequence: CDR1 LGHNA, CDR2 YSLEER. The CDR3 is made up of 14 amino acids.

The chain links TRBV4-3 to TRBJ2-2, with 8 bases aligning to TRBD2. Sequences were derived from whole blood, sampled in connection with sensitization to the hapten diphenylcyclopropenone (DPC). The clonotype comes from a woman aged 45 to 65 with alopecia areata. Some clones in this sample may be carry-over from other donors' samples. The CDR3 reads CASSQETSVGELFF. CDR3 in DNA: TGCGCCAGCAGCCAAGAGACTAGCGTCGGGGAGCTGTTTTTT.